Sequencing of this T cell receptor beta chain was carried out in a study of blood T cell repertoires in COVID-19. For the study at large: Samples came from the United States, Italy and Spain, spanning acute and convalescent COVID-19. From T cells, B-cell-depleted T cells, or PBMCs came the material, which was cDNA or gDNA.

Cohorts were determined from participant-reported clinical history. In the authors' methods: For nucleated cells, counts were estimated from reference gene primer amplification. The table came from immunoSEQ multiplex PCR; TCRdb's copy has only in-frame clones and leaves some out. V and J calls and clone size are as listed in that table; D and trimming were resolved from the DNA. The repertoire holds 180,000 or so clones, with approximately 80% as singletons. The sample holds many counts of this clone. The ends lost 4 bases at V and 0 bases at J; junction bases unmatched: 2. The CDR3 loop spans 14 amino acids. CDR1 is GTSNPN and CDR2 is SVGIG in the germline V gene (reference sequence).

The clonotype was recovered from a man in his 60s who had been exposed to COVID-19. The chain has TRBV30 and TRBJ1-3; 8 nucleotides line up with TRBD1. The sample comprised PBMCs or T cells enriched from blood (not recorded which). The CDR3 sequence: CAWTTGGSGNTIYF. The CDR3 bases are TGTGCCTGGACCACAGGGGGCTCTGGAAACACCATATATTTT.